These T cell receptor beta chains were read from a single sample in a study of blood T cell repertoires in COVID-19. Profiling relied on immunoSEQ multiplex PCR, and the TCRdb table lists in-frame clones only, not all of them. This sample has approximately 170,000 clones; 80% to 90% occur once, and the top ten carry 1.5% to 2%. The sample taken for sequencing was peripheral blood. The receptors were gathered from a man aged 18 to 29 who had recovered from COVID-19. CDR3s include the opening cysteine and the closing phenylalanine or tryptophan. D genes are given only for firm matches. Not every row has a clone size; where given, it reads once, few, many or a size class.

J,size,D,V,DNA,CDR3
TRBJ2-7,-,-,TRBV7-2,TGTGCCAGCAGTCCTACCCGGGGGAGCGTAAACGAGCAGTACTTC,CASSPTRGSVNEQYF
TRBJ2-1,-,TRBD2,TRBV7-2,TGTGCCAGCAGCCCAACTAGCGGGGGCTACAATGAGCAGTTCTTC,CASSPTSGGYNEQFF
TRBJ2-5,few,-,TRBV6-1,TGTGCCAGCAGTTGGAGGGCGGAGACCCAGTACTTC,CASSWRAETQYF
TRBJ2-7,-,TRBD2,TRBV24-1,TGTGCCACCAGTGACCGGACGGGGGGGAACGAGCAGTACTTC,CATSDRTGGNEQYF
TRBJ2-2,-,-,TRBV5-1,TGCGCCAGCAGCCGGGACTTTCACCCCGACACCGGGGAGCTGTTTTTT,CASSRDFHPDTGELFF
TRBJ1-1,-,-,TRBV6-5,TGTGCCAGCAGTTCCCGACAGCCTGAAGCTTTCTTT,CASSSRQPEAFF
TRBJ1-1,-,TRBD1,TRBV7-8,TGTGCCAGCAGCCTCCGGGACAGACAATCGAACACTGAAGCTTTCTTT,CASSLRDRQSNTEAFF
TRBJ2-2,-,-,TRBV4-1,TGCGCCAGCAGCCAAGATAGTACTGAGCGGCCCACCGGGGAGCTGTTTTTT,CASSQDSTERPTGELFF
TRBJ2-4,-,-,TRBV25-1,TGTGCCAGCAGTGAAGCGGGATTAGCCAAAAACATTCAGTACTTC,CASSEAGLAKNIQYF
TRBJ2-5,-,TRBD2,TRBV9,TGTGCCAGCAGCGAGGGACTAGCGGAACGACAAGAGACCCAGTACTTC,CASSEGLAERQETQYF
TRBJ1-1,-,-,TRBV6-1,TGTGCCAGCAGTGAGAAACGCGGGTCGAACACTGAAGCTTTCTTT,CASSEKRGSNTEAFF
TRBJ1-1,-,-,TRBV6-5,TGTGCCAGCAGCCGTTTGACGGGTTATGAAGCTTTCTTT,CASSRLTGYEAFF
TRBJ2-7,once,-,TRBV11-2,TGTGCCAGCAGCTTAGGGGCAGCCAAGACCTACGAGCAGTACTTC,CASSLGAAKTYEQYF
TRBJ2-7,once,-,TRBV5-1,TGCGCCAGCAGGGTGGAAGGGGCCTCCTACGAGCAGTACTTC,CASRVEGASYEQYF
TRBJ2-5,-,TRBD1,TRBV6-2/TRBV6-3,TGTGCCAGCAGTGCGGGACAGGGATTTCCTAAGACCCAGTACTTC,CASSAGQGFPKTQYF
TRBJ1-1,-,-,TRBV18,TGTGCCAGCTCACCCCAGGTTGGGAACACTGAAGCTTTCTTT,CASSPQVGNTEAFF
TRBJ2-3,-,TRBD2,TRBV7-3,TGTGCCAGCAGCTTAACCAGCGGGGCCACAGATACGCAGTATTTT,CASSLTSGATDTQYF
TRBJ2-7,once,TRBD1,TRBV7-9,TGTGCCAGCAGCTTAGTGGGGACAGTATCTTACGAGCAGTACTTC,CASSLVGTVSYEQYF
TRBJ2-1,-,-,TRBV6-6,TGTGCCAGCAGTTACGGGCAGGGGTTAAGAAATGAGCAGTTCTTC,CASSYGQGLRNEQFF
TRBJ2-7,-,TRBD2,TRBV9,TGTGCCAGCAGTGTTAGCGGGAGTTACGAGCAGTACTTC,CASSVSGSYEQYF
TRBJ2-3,-,-,TRBV19,TGTGCCAGTAGCAGGGATCTCACAGATACGCAGTATTTT,CASSRDLTDTQYF
TRBJ1-3,-,-,TRBV3-1/TRBV3-2,TGTGCCAGCAGCCAAATTCCAGGGGAGTTTTCTGCCATATATTTT,CASSQIPGEFSAIYF